What follows is one TCR beta chain and its context. Its target is unknown. The CDR3 has 15 residues. J lost 7 bases, V lost 3 bases, and 5 bases had no gene match. From germline, CDR1 is MDHEN and CDR2 SYDVKM. The sample originates from a study of cytomegalovirus exposure and HLA in healthy donors. Findings of the study overall: Overall, 164 TCR beta chains were annotated as cytomegalovirus-associated. It emerged from a later analysis that several of the most significant clusters appeared to be linked to common viral pathogens.

Sampled while nominally healthy, donors likely had unrecorded immune exposures. The PCR was carried out with 60 Vbeta primers and 13 Jbeta primers. Some clones are missing from TCRdb's copy, which holds only in-frame ones; the method was immunoSEQ multiplex PCR. The sample shows about 110,000 clones, around 64% of them seen only once. This TCR came from a woman aged 30 to 39 in good health and CMV-seronegative. Sequencing input: PBMCs. The chain couples TRBV28 to TRBJ2-1, with TRBD2 identical over 11 bases. The CDR3 is CASSLGSSGRNEQFF. Here the CDR3 DNA reads TGTGCCAGCAGTTTGGGGTCTAGCGGGAGGAATGAGCAGTTCTTC.